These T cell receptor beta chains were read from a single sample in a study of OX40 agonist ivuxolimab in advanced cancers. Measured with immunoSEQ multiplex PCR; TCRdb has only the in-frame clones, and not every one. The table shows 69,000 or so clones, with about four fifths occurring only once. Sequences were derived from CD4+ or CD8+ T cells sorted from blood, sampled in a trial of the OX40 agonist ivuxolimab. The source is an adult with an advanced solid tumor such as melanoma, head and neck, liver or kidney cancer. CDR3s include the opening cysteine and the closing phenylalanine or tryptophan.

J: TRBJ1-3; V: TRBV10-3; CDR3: CATQDSSGNTIYF
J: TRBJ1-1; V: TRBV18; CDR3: CASSREAGQAFF
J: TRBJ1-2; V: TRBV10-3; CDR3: CAISDPREDGYTF
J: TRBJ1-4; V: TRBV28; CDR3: CASRRAGNEKLFF
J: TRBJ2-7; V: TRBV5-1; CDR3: CASSLGAQGQEQYF
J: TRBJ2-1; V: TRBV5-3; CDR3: CARSLDGLPNHNEQFF
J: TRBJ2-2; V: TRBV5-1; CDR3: CASSSGLPNTGELFF
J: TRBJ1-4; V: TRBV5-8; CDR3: CASSSPGQGYADEKLFF
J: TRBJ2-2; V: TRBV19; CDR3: CASEGQYTGELFF
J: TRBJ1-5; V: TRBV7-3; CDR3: CASSPPGKSSNQPQHF
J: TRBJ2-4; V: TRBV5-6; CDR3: CASSQRRDRIKNIQYF
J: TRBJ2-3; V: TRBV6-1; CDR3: CASRVTGSTDTQYF
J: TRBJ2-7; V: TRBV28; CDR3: CASSFQTASYEQYF
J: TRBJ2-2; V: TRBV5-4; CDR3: CASSPTAGANTGELFF
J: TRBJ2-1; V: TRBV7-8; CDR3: CASSSAMGGGNEQFF
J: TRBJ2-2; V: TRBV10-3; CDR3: CAISVTGVEELFF
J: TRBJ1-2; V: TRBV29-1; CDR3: CSVGDSYTF
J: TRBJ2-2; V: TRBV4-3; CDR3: CASSQQAGGHYTGELFF
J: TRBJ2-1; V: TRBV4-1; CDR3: CASSLGLAGGRRNEQFF
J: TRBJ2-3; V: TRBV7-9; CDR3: CASSLVGADTQYF
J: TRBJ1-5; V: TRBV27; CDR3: CASSSGGGNQPQHF
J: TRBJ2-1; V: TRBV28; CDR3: CASRSILRDNEQFF
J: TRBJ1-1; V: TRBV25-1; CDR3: CASSEFGRAGNTEAFF
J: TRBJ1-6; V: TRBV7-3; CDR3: CASSPGQGNSPLHF
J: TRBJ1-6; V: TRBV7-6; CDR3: CASSPRRDSPLHF
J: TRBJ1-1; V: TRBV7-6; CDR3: CASSSRAHDMNTEAFF
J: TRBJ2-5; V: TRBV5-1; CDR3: CASRETAKETQYF
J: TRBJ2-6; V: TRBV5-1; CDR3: CASSTVSGANVLTF
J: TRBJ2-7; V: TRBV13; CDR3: CASSLVWDSRSSYEQYF
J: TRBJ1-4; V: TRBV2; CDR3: CASRRGQNEKLFF
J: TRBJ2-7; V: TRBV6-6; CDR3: CASIDHRGGYEQYF
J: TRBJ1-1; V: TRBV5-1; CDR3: CASSLTGGRSTEAFF
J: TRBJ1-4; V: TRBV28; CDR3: CASSTGWYDEKLFF
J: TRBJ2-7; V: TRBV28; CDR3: CASSRLQGSMSYEQYF
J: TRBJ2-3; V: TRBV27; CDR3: CASSPRGGAPDTQYF
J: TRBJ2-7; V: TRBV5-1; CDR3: CASSLVGKYEQYF
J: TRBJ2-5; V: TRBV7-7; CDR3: CASSPGLAGRQETQYF
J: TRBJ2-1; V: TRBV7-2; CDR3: CASSLGVSSYNEQFF
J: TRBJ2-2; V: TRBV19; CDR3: CASSTGMNTGELFF
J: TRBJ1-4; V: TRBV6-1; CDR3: CASRQGLMGEKLFF
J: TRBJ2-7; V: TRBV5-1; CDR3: CASSLDVNSYEQYF
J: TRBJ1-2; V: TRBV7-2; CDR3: CASTGGIGNYGYTF
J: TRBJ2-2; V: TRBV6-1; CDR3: CASEASSNTGELFF